A selection of T cell receptor beta chains follows, all from one sample in a study of shared clonotypes between healthy human individuals. Clones were sequenced by immunoSEQ multiplex PCR, and TCRdb holds only the in-frame ones, with some missing. The sample lists about 2 million clones, about 95% occurring once. What was sequenced was naive CD8+ T cells sorted from blood. These receptors were obtained from a man in his late teens or twenties in good health. Each CDR3 is given with its conserved first and last residue. The D gene is left open where the match is weak. Not all rows give a size; the values are once, few, many and, for expanded clones, a class.

d_call j_call cdr3_length clone_size v_call cdr3_nt cdr3_aa
NA TRBJ2-2 14 NA TRBV7-6 TGTGCCAGCAGCTCAGAAAGCGGGACCGGGGAGCTGTTTTTT CASSSESGTGELFF
NA TRBJ1-4 13 NA TRBV30 TGTGCCTGCCTATCTTTAGAGAATGAAAAACTGTTTTTT CACLSLENEKLFF
TRBD1 TRBJ1-4 16 NA TRBV28 TGTGCCAGCAGTCCTCCACAGGGGCGGACTAATGAAAAACTGTTTTTT CASSPPQGRTNEKLFF
NA TRBJ2-2 15 NA TRBV4-2 TGTGCCAGCAGCCAAGAAGCCCTGAACACCGGGGAGCTGTTTTTT CASSQEALNTGELFF
NA TRBJ1-1 14 NA TRBV5-1 TGCGCCAGCAGCGCCGAGCATGTGAACACTGAAGCTTTCTTT CASSAEHVNTEAFF
NA TRBJ1-5 13 once TRBV27 TGTGCCAGCGCGGGACGGGACAATCAGCCCCAGCATTTT CASAGRDNQPQHF
NA TRBJ1-4 14 NA TRBV28 TGTGCCAGCAGTCTACTCCAGTCTGGGGAAAAACTGTTTTTT CASSLLQSGEKLFF
NA TRBJ2-2 16 NA TRBV27 TGTGCCAGCAGTTTATTTAAACGGGATAGTTCCGGGGAGCTGTTTTTT CASSLFKRDSSGELFF
NA TRBJ2-7 14 NA TRBV28 TGTGCCAGCAGCCGCCCAGGGAGCTCCTACGAGCAGTACTTC CASSRPGSSYEQYF
TRBD1 TRBJ2-2 14 NA TRBV19 TGTGCCAGTGCGACAGGGGACAACACCGGGGAGCTGTTTTTT CASATGDNTGELFF
TRBD1 TRBJ2-1 16 NA TRBV28 TGTGCCAGCAGTTTACAGACAGGGGACCCCTACAATGAGCAGTTCTTC CASSLQTGDPYNEQFF
NA TRBJ1-2 16 once TRBV10-1 TGCGCCAGCAGGACCCGTTTCCCAGACACTAACTATGGCTACACCTTC CASRTRFPDTNYGYTF
NA TRBJ1-3 13 NA TRBV30 TGTGCCTGGAGTGGGGGTTCTGGAAACACCATATATTTT CAWSGGSGNTIYF
NA TRBJ2-7 13 NA TRBV5-1 TGCGCCAGCAGCTTGGATTGGGGGAACGAGCAGTACTTC CASSLDWGNEQYF
NA TRBJ1-1 12 few TRBV6-5 TGTGCCAGCAGTTACGCGAACACTGAAGCTTTCTTT CASSYANTEAFF
NA TRBJ2-7 13 NA TRBV11-2 TGTGCCAGCAGCCCCGGACTCAGCTACGAGCAGTACTTC CASSPGLSYEQYF
TRBD2 TRBJ2-5 16 NA TRBV27 TGTGCCAGCAGTCCCAGAGCGGGGGCCATCCAAGAGACCCAGTACTTC CASSPRAGAIQETQYF
TRBD1 TRBJ2-2 15 NA TRBV7-9 TGTGCCAGCAGCCCAGGGACAGCGAACACCGGGGAGCTGTTTTTT CASSPGTANTGELFF
TRBD1 TRBJ1-2 14 NA TRBV27 TGTGCCAGCAGTATGACAGGGGGCGGCTATGGCTACACCTTC CASSMTGGGYGYTF
NA TRBJ1-2 14 NA TRBV2 TGTGCCAGCAGTGAAGCCAGCTCTAACTATGGCTACACCTTC CASSEASSNYGYTF
NA TRBJ2-7 14 NA TRBV13 TGTGCCAGCAGCGTCGGTCCGGGGCCGGGCGAGCAGTACTTC CASSVGPGPGEQYF
TRBD1 TRBJ2-3 16 NA TRBV13 TGTGCCAGCAGCTTCGGGACAGACAGCGGAACAGATACGCAGTATTTT CASSFGTDSGTDTQYF
NA TRBJ1-1 13 NA TRBV5-4 TGTGCCAGCAGCTTCACGTTGGGGGCTGAAGCTTTCTTT CASSFTLGAEAFF
NA TRBJ1-6 15 NA TRBV4-1 TGCGCCAGCAGCCAAGAAGGGGACGGATATTCACCCCTCCACTTT CASSQEGDGYSPLHF
NA TRBJ1-1 15 NA TRBV7-9 TGTGCCAGCAGCTTAGAACACGGAGGAATCACTGAAGCTTTCTTT CASSLEHGGITEAFF
NA TRBJ2-1 12 once TRBV2 TGTGCCAGCAGTGAACATGGAAATGAGCAGTTCTTC CASSEHGNEQFF
TRBD2 TRBJ2-1 16 NA TRBV29-1 TGCAGCGTTGAAGGGACTAGCGGGAGTAGGGACAATGAGCAGTTCTTC CSVEGTSGSRDNEQFF
NA TRBJ1-4 15 NA TRBV6-5 TGTGCCAGCAGTTACTCGTACGGCATATTGGAAAAACTGTTTTTT CASSYSYGILEKLFF
NA TRBJ1-4 12 NA TRBV7-8 TGTGCCAGCAGCTTACCAAATGAAAAACTGTTTTTT CASSLPNEKLFF
NA TRBJ1-4 14 NA TRBV6-1 TGTGCCAGCAGGAAGGACGCAACTAATGAAAAACTGTTTTTT CASRKDATNEKLFF
TRBD1 TRBJ2-5 15 NA TRBV5-4 TGTGCCAGCTCGAAAAGACAGGGTTCCTCGGAGACCCAGTACTTC CASSKRQGSSETQYF
TRBD1 TRBJ2-7 15 NA TRBV5-1 TGCGCCAGCAGCTGGGGGACAGGGAGCTCCTACGAGCAGTACTTC CASSWGTGSSYEQYF
NA TRBJ1-2 13 NA TRBV5-1 TGCGCCAGCAGCTTGTGGGCAGGGGATGGCTACACCTTC CASSLWAGDGYTF
TRBD1 TRBJ2-5 14 NA TRBV29-1 TGCAGCGTGGCCGGGACAGGGAAGGGAGAGACCCAGTACTTC CSVAGTGKGETQYF
NA TRBJ2-2 15 NA TRBV4-1 TGCGCCAGCAGCCAAGTAGGATCTAACACCGGGGAGCTGTTTTTT CASSQVGSNTGELFF
NA TRBJ2-2 14 NA TRBV6-5 TGTGCCAGCAGTTACTCGATCGACACCGGGGAGCTGTTTTTT CASSYSIDTGELFF